This T cell receptor (beta chain) was recorded in a study of shared clonotypes between healthy human individuals. About the research overall: The cohort comprised two women and a few men. Their ages spanned 18 to 49 years.

Study-level findings and limits: Only blood was sampled; tissue repertoires likely differ.

Original handling: Filtering was not the same, since immunoSEQ gave junction-only sequences without quality scores. Method: immunoSEQ multiplex PCR; TCRdb's copy keeps in-frame clones and lacks some. The V and J calls and clone size come from that table; D and trimming were worked out from the DNA. The sample lists more than 400,000 clones, about 84% occurring once. This clone has more than one count but fewer than ten. Its antigen remains unknown. Samples left unsorted employed some 100 million PBMCs for genomic DNA. Germline CDR1 reads LGHNA; CDR2 reads YNFKEQ. The J segment lost 1 base and the V segment lost 0 bases, leaving 19 bases of the junction unmatched. The CDR3 runs 21 residues.

The clonotype was recovered from a middle-aged woman in good health. Some clones in this sample may be carry-over from other donors' samples. The rearrangement links TRBV4-2 to TRBJ2-3; 7 bases are shared with TRBD2. Input material: PBMCs. This chain's CDR3 is CASSQEGTYAPGLKGTDTQYF. The CDR3 region has the DNA TGTGCCAGCAGCCAAGAAGGGACCTACGCCCCGGGACTAAAAGGCACAGATACGCAGTATTTT.